The 17 T cell receptor beta chains below all came from one sample that was sequenced in a study of CD8 T cells in ankylosing spondylitis. From the 5' RACE reads, TCRdb called clonotypes with MiXCR, one entry per CDR3 protein. The repertoire includes under 250,000 distinct CDR3 sequences, roughly a third of them detected once, and around 4.2% sits in the top ten. The sequencing sample was made of blood, either unsorted or a sorted T cell fraction (not recorded which). These receptors were taken from a male donor with ankylosing spondylitis or in good health (not recorded which).

This clonotype has just a few counts. The chain couples TRBV9 to TRBJ2-7; D is possibly TRBD2 (7 bases). Germline values: CDR1 SGDLS, CDR2 YYNGEE. The CDR3 length is 15 residues. The V end was cut by 0 bases, the J end by 5 bases, with 15 bases between. This CDR3 reads CASSVVGGRGDEQYF. DNA of the CDR3: TGTGCCAGCAGCGTAGTCGGGGGGCGCGGGGACGAGCAGTACTTC.

The rearrangement uses TRBV10-3 and TRBJ2-5; D may be TRBD2 (6 bases). Looked up from germline, CDR1 is ENHRY and CDR2 is SYGVKD. Trimming took off 5 bases at V and 4 bases at J, with 17 bases between the two ends. This CDR3 spans 15 amino acids. The CDR3 DNA reads as TGTGCCATCAGTCGCGGGGACGGTAGGGGAGAGACCCAGTACTTC. Protein sequence: CAISRGDGRGETQYF.

This chain joins TRBV12-3 or TRBV12-4 and TRBJ2-7; 8 bases align to TRBD2. Germline trimming cut 4 bases from V and 5 bases from J; bases unmatched to any gene: 7. The CDR3 consists of 14 residues. The CDR3 loop is CASSSPGGSDEQYF. The CDR3, as DNA: TGTGCCAGCAGTTCCCCGGGGGGGTCTGACGAGCAGTACTTC.

Comment on this clonotype: Being one base from a much bigger clone, this may be a read error. The chain couples TRBV6-6 to TRBJ1-1; D gene uncertain. Germline CDR1 reads MNHNY; CDR2 reads SVGAGI (reference sequence). The V gene lost 7 bases and the J gene lost 0 bases, with 3 bases spanning the gap. The CDR3 extends over 11 amino acids. CDR3 residues: CASTLNTEAFF. CDR3 coding DNA: TGTGCCAGCACCCTGAACACTGAAGCTTTCTTT.

The chain is built from TRBV6-1 and TRBJ2-2, with TRBD1 identical over 9 bases. The V gene's germline CDR1 is MNHNS and CDR2 SASEGT. V lost 6 bases to trimming and J lost 0 bases; unmatched junction nucleotides: 5. This CDR3 is built from 16 residues. CDR3 in amino acids: CASRPGQGSNTGELFF. CDR3 in DNA: TGTGCCAGCAGACCCGGACAGGGGTCGAACACCGGGGAGCTGTTTTTT.

There are a few counts of this clonotype. The chain couples TRBV5-1 to TRBJ1-4; D unclear. Germline V lookup: CDR1 SGHRS, CDR2 YFSETQ. This CDR3 region has 14 residues. Trimming cost V 4 bases and J 8 bases, with 15 bases left between them. The CDR3 is CASSNSALSEKLFF. CDR3 nucleotides: TGCGCCAGCAGCAACTCCGCCCTGTCCGAAAAACTGTTTTTT. Combining the CDR3 with reference TRBV5-1 and TRBJ1-4 gives the whole variable domain KAGVTQTPRYLIKTRGQQVTLSCSPISGHRSVSWYQQTPGQGLQFLFEYFSETQRNKGNFPGRFSGRQFSNSRSEMNVSTLELGDSALYLCASSNSALSEKLFFGSGTQLSVL.

The chain combines TRBV10-3 with TRBJ1-1; possibly TRBD1 for D (5 bases). V dropped 0 bases and J dropped 1 base, with 9 bases sitting between them. The germline V gene encodes CDR1 ENHRY and CDR2 SYGVKD. CDR3 size: 15 residues. CDR3 in DNA: TGTGCCATCAGTGAGTCTCGGGGGAGGAACACTGAAGCTTTCTTT. Protein product: CAISESRGRNTEAFF.

This clonotype was counted a few times. The V call is TRBV20-1, the J call TRBJ2-3; D possibly corresponds to TRBD2 (6 bases). Germline CDR1 reads DFQATT; CDR2 reads SNEGSKA (reference sequence). V was clipped by 0 bases and J by 0 bases, with 10 bases between them. The length of the CDR3 is 15 residues. CDR3 residues: CSARDGRGSTDTQYF. As DNA, the CDR3 is TGCAGTGCTAGAGATGGGCGGGGTAGCACAGATACGCAGTATTTT.

The chain joins TRBV12-3 or TRBV12-4 to TRBJ2-3; TRBD2 matches at 10 bases. The length of the CDR3 is 15 residues. The V segment lost 6 bases and the J segment 2 bases; nucleotides outside the gene matches: 5. The CDR3 here is CASSPSGGDTDTQYF. The CDR3 coding sequence is TGTGCCAGCAGCCCAAGCGGGGGGGACACAGATACGCAGTATTTT.

The chain joins TRBV15 to TRBJ2-7, with 7 bases identical to TRBD1. V lost 3 bases, J lost 4 bases, and 9 bases stayed unmatched. Per the germline V gene, CDR1 is LNHNV and CDR2 is YYDKDF (reference sequence). CDR3 length: 15 residues. The CDR3 sequence is CATSSDRVPGYEQYF. The DNA of the CDR3 is TGTGCCACCAGCAGCGACAGGGTACCCGGTTACGAGCAGTACTTC.

CDR3 in DNA: TGCAGCGCCGAAGGGGGAGAGGACACTGAAGCTTTCTTT. Its translation: CSAEGGEDTEAFF. The V call is TRBV29-1, the J call TRBJ1-1; a weak D match, TRBD1 (6 bases). The CDR3 spans 13 residues. V was trimmed by 7 bases and J by 3 bases, leaving 15 bases between them. CDR1 SQVTM and CDR2 ANQGSEA come from the germline V gene.

This clonotype has a count of ten or more. The V gene is TRBV21-1, the J gene TRBJ2-7; the table calls TRBD1, which could not be checked here. TRBV21-1 is assigned pseudogene status. This CDR3 has 17 residues. The CDR3 coding sequence is TGTGCCAGCAGCACACCGGGGTCTCCAGGGGACTACTACGAGCAGTACTTC. It encodes CASSTPGSPGDYYEQYF.

This clonotype came up a few times. The rearrangement links TRBV7-9 to TRBJ2-2; 7 bases agree with TRBD1. V shed 5 bases and J 3 bases; nucleotides not matched to a gene: 6. Germline V gives CDR1 SEHNR, CDR2 FQNEAQ (reference sequence). CDR3 length: 15 amino acids. The CDR3 DNA sequence: TGTGCCAGCAGCAGACAGGGTGGCTACACCGGGGAGCTGTTTTTT. Protein: CASSRQGGYTGELFF.

The V gene is TRBV5-1, the J gene TRBJ2-3; 10 bases are shared with TRBD1. The CDR3 extends over 16 amino acids. From germline, CDR1 is SGHRS and CDR2 YFSETQ. J gave up 3 bases and V 3 bases, and 7 bases lay outside the gene matches. CDR3 in DNA: TGCGCCAGCAGCTCCCGACAGGGGGCTTGGACAGATACGCAGTATTTT. It specifies CASSSRQGAWTDTQYF.

The chain uses TRBV11-1 and TRBJ2-3; no definite D call. Germline CDR1 is SGHAT and CDR2 is FQDESV (reference sequence). The ends were cut back, 7 bases at V and 0 bases at J, with 26 bases in the middle. The CDR3 is 19 amino acids. The DNA of the CDR3 is TGTGCCAGCACCTCTGAGAGGACGGAGCTCGCTACTAGCACAGATACGCAGTATTTT. Protein product: CASTSERTELATSTDTQYF.

This chain uses TRBV12-3 or TRBV12-4 with TRBJ2-5; the match to TRBD1 covers 7 bases. The CDR3 contains 15 residues. With V trimmed by 5 bases and J by 0 bases, 6 bases remained unmatched. This CDR3 reads CASSPSGQDQETQYF. CDR3 DNA sequence: TGTGCCAGCAGTCCCTCCGGACAGGACCAAGAGACCCAGTACTTC.

V usage is TRBV12-5 and J usage is TRBJ2-3; 12 bases agree with TRBD2. Germline CDR1 reads LGHNT; CDR2 reads FRNRAP. This CDR3 is built from 17 residues. Trimming took 1 base from V and 1 from J; bases not matched to a gene: 3. This CDR3 reads CASGLARLAGGTDTQYF. CDR3 in DNA: TGTGCTAGTGGTTTGGCTAGACTAGCGGGGGGCACAGATACGCAGTATTTT. The full variable domain, in which reference TRBV12-5 and TRBJ2-3 provide the parts outside the CDR3, is DARVTQTPRHKVTEMGQEVTMRCQPILGHNTVFWYRQTMMQGLELLAYFRNRAPLDDSGMPKDRFSAEMPDATLATLKIQPSEPRDSAVYFCASGLARLAGGTDTQYFGPGTRLTVL.